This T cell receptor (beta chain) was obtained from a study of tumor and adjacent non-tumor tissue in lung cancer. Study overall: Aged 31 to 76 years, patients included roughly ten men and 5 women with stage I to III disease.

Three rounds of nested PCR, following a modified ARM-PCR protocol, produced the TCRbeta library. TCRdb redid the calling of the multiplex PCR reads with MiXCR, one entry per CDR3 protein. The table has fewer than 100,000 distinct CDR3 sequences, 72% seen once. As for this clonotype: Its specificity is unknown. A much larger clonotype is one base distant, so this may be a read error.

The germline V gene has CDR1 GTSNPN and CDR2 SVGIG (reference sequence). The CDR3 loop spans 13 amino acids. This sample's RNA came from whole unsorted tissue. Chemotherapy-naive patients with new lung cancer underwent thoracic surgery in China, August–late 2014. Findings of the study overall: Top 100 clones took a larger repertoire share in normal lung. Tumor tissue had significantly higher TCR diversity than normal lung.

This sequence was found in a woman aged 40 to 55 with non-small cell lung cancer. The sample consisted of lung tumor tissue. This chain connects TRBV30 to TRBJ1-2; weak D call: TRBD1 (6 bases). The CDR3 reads CAWSPSGVRGCTF. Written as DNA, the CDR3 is TGTGCCTGGAGCCCCTCAGGGGTTCGGGGCTGCACCTTC.